Listed here are 9 T cell receptor beta chains from one sample, sequenced in a study of Ad26.COV2.S vaccination and SARS-CoV-2 variants. Profiled with immunoSEQ multiplex PCR; TCRdb holds only in-frame clones, not every one. The sample holds about 180,000 clones, 70% to 90% seen once. The source was peripheral blood, collected after recovery from COVID-19. The receptors were sampled from a human donor who had recovered from COVID-19.

The genes are TRBV3-1 (or the pseudogene TRBV3-2) and TRBJ2-3; 9 bases fit TRBD2. The CDR3 is 17 residues long. V lost 4 bases and J lost 6; bases outside the gene matches: 14. From germline, CDR1 is LGHDT and CDR2 YNNKEL (reference sequence). The CDR3 region has the DNA TGTGCCAGCAGCCCTGGGGGGCTAGCGGGGTGGTGGGATACGCAGTATTTT. This codes for CASSPGGLAGWWDTQYF.

This clone was recorded only once. The V and J genes are TRBV3-1 (or the pseudogene TRBV3-2) and TRBJ1-2; TRBD1 matches 10 bases. V lost 7 bases, J lost 13 bases, and 15 bases stayed unmatched. CDR1 and CDR2 from the germline V gene are LGHDT and YNNKEL (reference sequence). The CDR3 extends over 14 amino acids. CDR3 bases: TGTGCCAGCACTCAGGGGGGACAGGGGTCCTCGGGCACCTTC. Its protein product is CASTQGGQGSSGTF.

The chain combines TRBV5-4 with TRBJ2-5, with 9 nucleotides matching TRBD1. This CDR3 spans 16 amino acids. Germline V gene sequence: CDR1 SGHNT, CDR2 YYREEE (reference sequence). With V trimmed by 3 bases and J by 3 bases, 9 bases remained unmatched. In DNA, the CDR3 is TGTGCCAGCAGCTCTTACCTGAGGACAGGGGAAGAGACCCAGTACTTC. It is translated as CASSSYLRTGEETQYF.

This clone has a single count. This rearrangement joins TRBV7-6 to TRBJ2-5; perhaps TRBD2 as D (8 bases). V lost 5 bases and J lost 4, with 17 bases in between. CDR1 SGHVS and CDR2 FNYEAQ come from the germline V gene. The CDR3 is 15 amino acids. The CDR3, as DNA: TGTGCCAGCAGCCAGGGGGTCACTAGCGGAGAGACCCAGTACTTC. It yields the protein CASSQGVTSGETQYF.

This rearrangement joins TRBV14 to TRBJ2-7; D unresolved. The CDR3 length is 14 residues. The germline CDR1 and CDR2 sequences are SGHDN and FVKESK. V was clipped by 4 bases and J by 3 bases, with 13 bases between them. CDR3 DNA: TGTGCCAGCAGCCCCGGCAGCCTCATCTACGAGCAGTACTTC. It specifies CASSPGSLIYEQYF. The full variable domain, completed using reference TRBV14 and TRBJ2-7, is EAGVTQFPSHSVIEKGQTVTLRCDPISGHDNLYWYRRVMGKEIKFLLHFVKESKQDESGMPNNRFLAERTGGTYSTLKVQPAELEDSGVYFCASSPGSLIYEQYFGPGTRLTVT.

V usage is TRBV5-4 and J usage is TRBJ1-2; possibly TRBD1 for D (6 bases). The CDR3 covers 13 residues. Trimming took 5 bases from V and 0 from J, leaving 8 bases between them. Germline V gene lookup returns CDR1 SGHNT and CDR2 YYREEE (reference sequence). CDR3 in amino acids: CASRRTANYGYTF. As DNA, the CDR3 is TGTGCCAGCAGAAGGACAGCTAACTATGGCTACACCTTC.

CDR3 sequence: CASSLGVVQNGANVLTF. CDR3 coding DNA: TGCGCCAGCAGCCTGGGAGTCGTACAGAATGGGGCCAACGTCCTGACTTTC. This sequence joins TRBV5-1 and TRBJ2-6; maybe TRBD2 (5 bases). V was cut by 4 bases and J by 3 bases, with 17 bases left in between. Per germline, CDR1 SGHRS and CDR2 YFSETQ. The CDR3 has 17 amino acids.

This chain connects TRBV5-1 to TRBJ1-1; TRBD1 matches 8 bases. The length of the CDR3 is 17 residues. Germline V lookup: CDR1 SGHRS, CDR2 YFSETQ. V was pared by 0 bases and J by 2 bases, with 9 bases of the junction left unmatched. CDR3 amino acids: CASSLGWGSGGNTEAFF. The CDR3, as DNA: TGCGCCAGCAGCTTGGGGTGGGGTTCAGGGGGCAACACTGAAGCTTTCTTT.

V is TRBV19 and J is TRBJ1-5; D is undetermined. This CDR3 region has 15 residues. Germline V gives CDR1 LNHDA, CDR2 SQIVND (reference sequence). The ends were cut back, 3 bases at V and 2 bases at J, with 11 bases in the middle. CDR3 region: CASSIRDFGNQPQHF. The DNA of the CDR3 is TGTGCCAGTAGTATTCGAGACTTCGGCAATCAGCCCCAGCATTTT.